Listed below are T cell receptor beta chains from one sample, sequenced in a study of shared clonotypes between healthy human individuals. The method was immunoSEQ multiplex PCR; TCRdb's version includes in-frame clones alone and lacks a portion of them. The data show millions of clones, 90% to 95% seen once. The source material was naive CD8+ T cells from PBMCs. The receptors here all came from a man younger than 35 in good health. Some clones in this sample may be carry-over from other donors' samples. CDR3s include the opening cysteine and the closing phenylalanine or tryptophan. Part of the rows lack a size; the others show once, few, many or a class for expanded clones.

>TRBJ2-1|15|-|TRBV6-6
CASSYQNQGVNEQFF
>TRBJ1-1|15|few|TRBV19
CASSIRTGGGTEAFF
>TRBJ2-1|16|few|TRBV18
CASSPPGLAGYNEQFF
>TRBJ2-7|13|-|TRBV5-6
CASRRGREYEQYF
>TRBJ2-5|12|-|TRBV27
CASSPWGETQYF
>TRBJ2-3|16|-|TRBV27
CASSLSPGTATDTQYF
>TRBJ2-1|15|-|TRBV29-1
CSVESGASSYNEQFF
>TRBJ1-2|14|-|TRBV2
CASSEARQIYGYTF
>TRBJ2-5|13|-|TRBV10-3
CAISGKQTETQYF
>TRBJ1-5|14|-|TRBV7-8
CASSSPGLGGPQHF
>TRBJ2-3|15|-|TRBV4-1
CASSQRTLSTDTQYF
>TRBJ2-3|13|-|TRBV4-1
CASSQGMRDTQYF
>TRBJ2-3|15|-|TRBV5-4
CASSNVDPVPDTQYF
>TRBJ2-7|15|-|TRBV2
CASGLGDRGTYEQYF
>TRBJ2-1|17|-|TRBV7-9
CASSSGLAGPSYNEQFF
>TRBJ2-3|18|-|TRBV7-9
CASSIPGTSGRATDTQYF
>TRBJ1-2|16|-|TRBV28
CASSPLVLSPNYGYTF
>TRBJ2-7|15|-|TRBV14
CASSPGQGIRYEQYF
>TRBJ1-4|15|-|TRBV7-2
CASSFGQRLNEKLFF
>TRBJ1-2|15|-|TRBV6-1
CASSESTDIVYGYTF
>TRBJ2-2|14|-|TRBV7-9
CASSGVGDTGELFF
>TRBJ1-5|15|-|TRBV4-3
CASSPGTGVEGPQHF
>TRBJ2-1|15|-|TRBV27
CASSFYLGPYNEQFF
>TRBJ2-7|15|few|TRBV7-3
CASSGVVTGAGEQYF
>TRBJ2-7|14|-|TRBV7-9
CASSLGPGDYEQYF
>TRBJ2-1|17|-|TRBV29-1
CSVAGVRTGSTYNEQFF
>TRBJ2-5|15|-|TRBV28
CASSFIDSGSETQYF
>TRBJ1-5|15|-|TRBV19
CASSIGSEGNQPQHF
>TRBJ1-1|13|-|TRBV9
CASSVVMNTEAFF
>TRBJ2-5|16|-|TRBV27
CASKTGQALAGETQYF
>TRBJ1-2|16|-|TRBV10-3
CATHHPAGKDYYGYTF
>TRBJ2-1|14|-|TRBV5-6
CASSLEGLNNEQFF
>TRBJ1-2|16|-|TRBV5-5
CASSWDIIGSGYGYTF
>TRBJ1-4|18|-|TRBV18
CASSPSRWSLTTNEKLFF
>TRBJ2-7|16|-|TRBV7-9
CASSLGQRGRTYEQYF
>TRBJ2-7|14|-|TRBV6-5
CASSYGLAGDEQYF
>TRBJ2-7|15|-|TRBV7-9
CASSSQPPKDYEQYF
>TRBJ2-5|13|-|TRBV6-5
CASSLGEEETQYF
>TRBJ2-1|15|-|TRBV29-1
CSVDGAGHYYNEQFF
>TRBJ2-7|16|once|TRBV11-3
CASSLVRTGTSYEQYF
>TRBJ1-5|15|-|TRBV9
CASSAGTGSNQPQHF
>TRBJ1-4|13|-|TRBV5-1
CASSLGPNEKLFF
>TRBJ2-4|13|-|TRBV10-2
CASSRYAKNIQYF
>TRBJ2-7|14|-|TRBV28
CASSLMAGIYEQYF
>TRBJ2-7|18|-|TRBV11-3
CASSLGEGLAAIIYEQYF
>TRBJ1-2|13|once|TRBV7-9
CASSLERNYGYTF
>TRBJ2-2|13|once|TRBV6-6
CASTDRSTGELFF
>TRBJ2-7|15|-|TRBV14
CASSPPGQGANEQYF